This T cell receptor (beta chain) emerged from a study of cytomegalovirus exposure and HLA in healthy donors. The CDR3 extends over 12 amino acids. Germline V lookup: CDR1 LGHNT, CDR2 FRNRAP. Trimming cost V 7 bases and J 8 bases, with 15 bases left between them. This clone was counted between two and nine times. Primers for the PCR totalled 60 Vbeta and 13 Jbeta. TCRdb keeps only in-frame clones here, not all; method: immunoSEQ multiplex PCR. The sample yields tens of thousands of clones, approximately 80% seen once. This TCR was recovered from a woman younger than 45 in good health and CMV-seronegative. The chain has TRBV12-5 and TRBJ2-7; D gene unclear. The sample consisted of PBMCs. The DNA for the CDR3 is TGTGCTAGTGCCATAGAACGCGGCAAGCAGTACTTC. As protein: CASAIERGKQYF.